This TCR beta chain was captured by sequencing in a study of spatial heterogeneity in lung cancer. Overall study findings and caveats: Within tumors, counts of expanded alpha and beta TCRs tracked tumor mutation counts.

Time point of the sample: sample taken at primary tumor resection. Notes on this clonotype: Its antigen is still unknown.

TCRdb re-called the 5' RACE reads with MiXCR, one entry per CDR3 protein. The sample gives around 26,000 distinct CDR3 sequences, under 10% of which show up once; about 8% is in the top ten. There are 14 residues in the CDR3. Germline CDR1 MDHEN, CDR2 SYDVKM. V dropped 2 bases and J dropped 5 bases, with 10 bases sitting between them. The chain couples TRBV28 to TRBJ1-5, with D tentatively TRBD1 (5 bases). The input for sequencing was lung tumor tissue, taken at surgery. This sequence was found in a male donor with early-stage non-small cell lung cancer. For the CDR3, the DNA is TGTGCCAGCAGTTTAGGGGCAGCTGATCAGCCCCAGCATTTT. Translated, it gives CASSLGAADQPQHF.